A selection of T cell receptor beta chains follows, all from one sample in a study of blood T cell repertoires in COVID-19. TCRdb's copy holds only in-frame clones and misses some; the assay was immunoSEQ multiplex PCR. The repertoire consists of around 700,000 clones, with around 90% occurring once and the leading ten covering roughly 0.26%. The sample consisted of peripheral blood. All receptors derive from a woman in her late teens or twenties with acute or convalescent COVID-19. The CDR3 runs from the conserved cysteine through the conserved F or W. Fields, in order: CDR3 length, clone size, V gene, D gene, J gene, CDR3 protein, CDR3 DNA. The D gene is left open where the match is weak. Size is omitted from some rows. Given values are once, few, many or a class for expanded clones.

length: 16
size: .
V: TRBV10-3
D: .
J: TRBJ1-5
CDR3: CAISDFEGLSNQPQHF
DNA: TGTGCCATCAGTGATTTTGAGGGACTGAGCAATCAGCCCCAGCATTTT

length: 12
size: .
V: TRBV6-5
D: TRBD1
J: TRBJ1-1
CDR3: CASRTGGTEAFF
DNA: TGTGCCAGCAGGACAGGGGGCACTGAAGCTTTCTTT

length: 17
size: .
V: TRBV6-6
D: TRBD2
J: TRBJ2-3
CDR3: CASSPGLAGGPTDTQYF
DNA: TGTGCCAGCAGTCCGGGACTAGCGGGGGGCCCCACAGATACGCAGTATTTT

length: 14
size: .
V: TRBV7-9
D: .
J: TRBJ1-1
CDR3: CASSLGSVGPEAFF
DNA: TGTGCCAGCAGCTTAGGGTCTGTGGGGCCTGAAGCTTTCTTT

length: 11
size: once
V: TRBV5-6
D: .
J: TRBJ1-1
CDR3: CASSLFSEAFF
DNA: TGTGCCAGCAGCTTGTTTAGTGAAGCTTTCTTT

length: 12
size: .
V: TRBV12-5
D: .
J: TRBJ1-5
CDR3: CASGLGVQPQHF
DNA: TGTGCTAGTGGTTTGGGTGTACAGCCCCAGCATTTT

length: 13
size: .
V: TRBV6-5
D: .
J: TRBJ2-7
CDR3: CASSYGGGGEQYF
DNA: TGTGCCAGCAGTTACGGGGGAGGAGGCGAGCAGTACTTC

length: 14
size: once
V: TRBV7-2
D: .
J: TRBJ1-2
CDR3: CASSQIRTGGGYTF
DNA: TGTGCCAGCAGCCAGATACGGACTGGAGGGGGCTACACCTTC

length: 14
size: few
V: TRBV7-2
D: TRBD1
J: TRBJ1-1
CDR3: CASNLPGQGIEAFF
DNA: TGTGCCAGCAATCTACCGGGACAGGGAATTGAGGCTTTCTTT

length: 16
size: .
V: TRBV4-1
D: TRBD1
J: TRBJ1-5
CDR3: CASSHSDRGVGQPQHF
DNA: TGCGCCAGCAGCCATTCCGACAGGGGGGTGGGTCAGCCCCAGCATTTT

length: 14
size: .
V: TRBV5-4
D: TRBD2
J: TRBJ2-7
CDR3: CASSLDLAGDEQYF
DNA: TGTGCCAGCAGCTTGGATCTAGCGGGGGACGAGCAGTACTTC

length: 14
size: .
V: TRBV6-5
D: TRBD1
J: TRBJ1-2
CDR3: CASRYTEGAGGYTF
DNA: TGTGCCAGCAGGTACACAGAGGGGGCGGGTGGCTACACCTTC

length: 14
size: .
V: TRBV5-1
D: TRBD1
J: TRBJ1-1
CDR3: CASSWDRGGTEAFF
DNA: TGCGCCAGCAGCTGGGACAGGGGAGGAACTGAAGCTTTCTTT

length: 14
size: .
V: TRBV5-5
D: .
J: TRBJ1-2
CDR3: CASSSPGVSYGYTF
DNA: TGTGCCAGCAGCTCCCCAGGGGTCTCTTATGGCTACACCTTC

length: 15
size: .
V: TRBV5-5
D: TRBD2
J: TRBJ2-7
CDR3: CASRASGTTKDEQYF
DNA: TGTGCCAGCAGGGCTAGCGGGACAACTAAAGACGAGCAGTACTTC

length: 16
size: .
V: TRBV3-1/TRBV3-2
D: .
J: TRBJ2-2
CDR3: CASSQFDSLNTGELFF
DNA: TGTGCCAGCAGCCAATTTGACAGCCTAAACACCGGGGAGCTGTTTTTT

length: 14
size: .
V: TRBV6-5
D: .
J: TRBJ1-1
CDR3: CASSYATGFTEAFF
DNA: TGTGCCAGCAGTTACGCTACAGGGTTTACTGAAGCTTTCTTT

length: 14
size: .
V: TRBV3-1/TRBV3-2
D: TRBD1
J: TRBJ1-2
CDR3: CASSQARGGVGYTF
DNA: TGTGCCAGCAGCCAAGCTCGAGGGGGCGTAGGCTACACCTTC

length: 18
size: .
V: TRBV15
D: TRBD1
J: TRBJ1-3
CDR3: CATSRGGQARPSGNTIYF
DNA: TGTGCCACCAGCAGAGGCGGACAGGCCCGACCCTCTGGAAACACCATATATTTT

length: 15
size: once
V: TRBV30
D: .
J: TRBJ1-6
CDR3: CAWSHLKVEESPLHF
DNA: TGTGCCTGGAGTCATCTGAAGGTTGAGGAATCACCCCTCCACTTT

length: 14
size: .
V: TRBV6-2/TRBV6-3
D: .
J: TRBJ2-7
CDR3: CASSYGQAAHEQYF
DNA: TGTGCCAGCAGTTACGGGCAGGCCGCCCACGAGCAGTACTTC

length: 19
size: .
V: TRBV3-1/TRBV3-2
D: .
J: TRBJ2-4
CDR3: CASSQEGAGALQAKNIQYF
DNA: TGTGCCAGCAGCCAAGAGGGCGCAGGGGCCCTCCAAGCCAAAAACATTCAGTACTTC

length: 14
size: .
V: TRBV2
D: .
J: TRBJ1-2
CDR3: CASSELGGSYGYTF
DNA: TGTGCCAGCAGTGAACTAGGAGGGAGCTATGGCTACACCTTC

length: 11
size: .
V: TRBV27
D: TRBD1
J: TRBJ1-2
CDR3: CASQTGDGYTF
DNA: TGTGCCAGTCAGACAGGGGATGGCTACACCTTC

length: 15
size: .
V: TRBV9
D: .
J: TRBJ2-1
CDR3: CASSVDVYSYNEQFF
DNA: TGTGCCAGCAGCGTAGATGTTTACTCCTACAATGAGCAGTTCTTC

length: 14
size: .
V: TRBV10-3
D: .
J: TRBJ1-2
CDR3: CAISESEGPYGYTF
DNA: TGTGCCATCAGTGAGTCGGAGGGACCCTATGGCTACACCTTC

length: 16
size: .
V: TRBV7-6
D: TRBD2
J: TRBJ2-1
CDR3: CASSVEAGVIPGEQFF
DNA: TGTGCCAGCAGCGTCGAAGCGGGGGTTATACCCGGGGAGCAGTTCTTC